This TCR beta chain was recovered during a study of long-term antiretroviral therapy in people with HIV (dated by TCRdb to between 2021 and 2024). Study-level background: The earliest samples were collected roughly a decade before the 2015 WHO recommendation for immediate ART, at a time when ART was usually postponed until CD4 counts fell. A retrospective serial study tested whether ART initiation and durable HIV suppression were associated with changes in peripheral blood TRB repertoire composition and diversity. Of the approximately 30 participants with HIV, some 12 were female. No cross-contamination during QIAcube processing turned up in test extractions that ran a monoclonal T-cell line alongside 30 to 40 polyclonal samples. A total of 150 to 200 cryopreserved PBMC samples were contributed to the cohort by 30 adults with confirmed HIV infection, with samples collected serially over a mean of approximately six years (range 1-12).

Results and caveats for the whole study, not just this receptor: Expanded TRB clones identified before ART initiation dominated the repertoire at all time points, although this dominance fluctuated and declined in many PLHIV after ART. CDR3 length ranges in HIV repertoires were narrower than in controls, and network structure suggested an antigen-experienced repertoire with only a slight naive shift after ART. ART initiation was associated with a significant increase in TRB diversity, but diversity stayed significantly below transplant donor controls even after long-term ART. Owing to limited PBMC availability, only the TCR beta chain was sequenced, without alpha chain pairing. Because pre-ART samples had limited cell numbers, profiling was done on unsorted PBMC rather than on sorted CD4+ and CD8+ T cells. The samples were dated from about 2004 to 2018, and the ART regimens that were used may be less effective than current ART regimens. Inferences about post-ART repertoire changes are limited because no data were available on ART adherence, viral resistance or therapy changes.

Measured from the cysteine to the phenylalanine, the CDR3 is 16 residues long. The kept DNA is CDR3 alone, 48 bases in frame from the first base. This clone was counted a single time. The specificity of this receptor is unknown. Base qualities are not recorded, but no much larger clone differs from it by a single base. The immunoSEQ hsTCRB v3.0 assay was used at survey level resolution to sequence the TRB variable region. The target sequencing depth for TRB was about 40,000-55,000 T-cell genomes per sample. An Illumina MiSeq with a v3 150-cycle kit was used to sequence the pooled TRB libraries. Under the source paper's analysis protocol: Analysis of repertoires was carried out in R inside a reproducible Nextflow workflow spanning QC, data transformation and analysis. Custom analyses were implemented in LymphoSeq2, an R package for AIRR-Seq data exploration. Several samples that produced fewer than 5000 total TRB sequences were removed, so approximately 190 HIV repertoires were analyzed. Among the roughly 190 retained HIV repertoires, 59 were collected before ART initiation and around 130 after ART initiation. Repertoires were downsampled to 5000 TRB nucleotide sequences, and summary statistics were averaged over 100 downsampling iterations. The analysis kept only TRB sequences whose CDR3 regions were at least seven amino acids long. Diversity was measured with a Shannon entropy-derived clonality score and the Gini coefficient. In the repertoire networks, any two of the top 5000 CDR3 amino acid sequences were connected whenever the two sequences differed by an edit distance of one. For TRB CDR3 amino acid sequences, antigen specificity groups and MHC restriction were predicted with GLIPH2. Known CMV, EBV, HIV or tissue antigen associations were flagged by matching CDR3 amino acid sequences against VDJdb and McPAS-TCR. Pre-ART, post-ART and control groups were compared with Wilcoxon signed-rank tests and Holm-Bonferroni correction. TCRdb provides this immuneACCESS table in a form limited to in-frame rearrangements. Some clones are lacking; in checked studies, under half of them reflect an unresolved V gene, and why the rest are absent is not known. For V, J and clone size, that table is used; D and trimming come from the DNA. The sample contains about 24,000 clones, roughly 94% of them found a single time. Of the sample, 2% to 2.5% is held by the ten largest clones.

Participants were included only if at least one PBMC sample before ART initiation and at least two post-ART samples were available. Every participant with HIV received treatment in the United States of America. Before DNA extraction, cryopreserved samples of roughly 1-10 million PBMC were thawed and washed. At the time of the earliest PBMC sample, participants with HIV were aged between roughly 20 and 55 years. Per participant, PBMC samples came from 1-4 timepoints prior to ART initiation and 2-8 timepoints following ART initiation, for a median of 7 samples. Serial HIV viral load, CD4+ T-cell count, ART history and demographic data were obtained for every participant. Using a Qiagen kit on a QIAcube, genomic DNA was extracted from unsorted PBMC, with samples processed in batches of 12.

The V gene is TRBV21-1 and the J gene is TRBJ2-7; the table names TRBD2, a call not compared with the DNA. TRBV21-1 is flagged as a pseudogene. The input for sequencing was unsorted PBMCs, taken about 4.7 years after starting antiretroviral therapy. The TCR originated in a woman in her forties or fifties with HIV. DNA sequence: TGTGCCAGCAGCAATCTGCGGGGGCCCCCAACCTACGAGCAGTACTTC. It specifies CASSNLRGPPTYEQYF.